This T cell receptor (beta chain) was identified in a study of PD-L1 blockade in urothelial cancer. The table came from immunoSEQ multiplex PCR; TCRdb's copy has only in-frame clones and leaves some out. Of roughly 650 clones in the sample, roughly 35% are singletons; the top ten hold about 9%. Germline CDR1 reads KGHSH; CDR2 reads LQKENI. The CDR3 has 14 residues. The ends lost 4 bases at V and 2 bases at J; junction bases unmatched: 1. This chain joins TRBV18 and TRBJ2-3; 9 nucleotides agree with TRBD2. The sequences come from tumor tissue, collected before atezolizumab (anti-PD-L1) treatment. The receptor was derived from a man aged 55-75 years with urothelial cancer. CDR3 bases: TGTGCCAGCTCACTAGCGGGGGTCACAGATACGCAGTATTTT. This codes for CASSLAGVTDTQYF.